This T cell receptor (beta chain) comes out of a study of T cells in Graves' hyperthyroidism and ophthalmopathy (dated 2019 in TCRdb). Some background on the complete study: Peripheral blood was collected at initial diagnosis, before any treatment. TCR V-J signatures able to tell the groups apart were searched for in a discovery cohort of approximately 95 patients, of whom about 40 had Graves' ophthalmopathy and around 58 had stable Graves' hyperthyroidism. Prospective prediction of ophthalmopathy was tested in an independent validation cohort consisting of some 20 hyperthyroidism patients and 17 patients who later progressed to ophthalmopathy. For training and testing, the approximately 92 patients in the discovery cohort were randomly divided in a 7:3 ratio. Thyroid tissue and blood T-cell repertoires from several Graves' hyperthyroidism patients were also compared in the study. Following sampling, methimazole starting at 30 mg daily was given to hyperthyroidism patients, and high-dose intravenous methylprednisolone was given to ophthalmopathy patients. The paper reports TCR Vbeta CDR3 sequencing of some 140 peripheral blood samples: around 41 ophthalmopathy, approximately 74 hyperthyroidism and around 17 progressor patients. Summary of the overall study and its limitations: In validation, the model predicted progression to ophthalmopathy a median of roughly 6.5 months before onset, with roughly 70% sensitivity and almost 75% specificity. No statistical method was used to fix the sample size in advance, and group allocation was not hidden from the investigators. A model built on a 13 V-J signature distinguished ophthalmopathy from stable hyperthyroidism, reaching 85% to 90% sensitivity and 81% to 83% specificity in cross-validation and 80%/75% in testing. Most expanded thyroid clonotypes (frequency above 0.001) were also found in blood, which suggests that blood repertoires may mirror thyroid immune responses.

Including cysteine and phenylalanine, the CDR3 has 15 amino acids. Just CDR3 DNA is preserved here, 45 bases in frame from base 1. Based on the germline V gene, the CDR1 and CDR2 sequences are KGHDR and SFDVKD. V was cut back by 3 bases and J by 4 bases, leaving a gap of 12 bases between them. This clonotype was recorded many times. The antigen this receptor binds is unknown. Base qualities are missing; no much larger clone stands one base away. Stable Graves' hyperthyroidism was defined as no progression to ophthalmopathy during 18 months of follow-up. Hyperthyroidism patients were newly diagnosed, had a disease duration of under 2 months, and were aged 18 to 65 years. Patients with uncontrolled infections, other autoimmune diseases, pregnancy or lactation were excluded. Diagnoses were based on clinical symptoms, serum thyroxine and TRAb, thyroid ultrasound and orbital computed tomography. Ficoll-Paque density gradient centrifugation was used to isolate PBMCs from about 10 ml of fresh peripheral blood. Total RNA was extracted with Trizol reagent, and quality was checked on an Agilent 2100 Bioanalyzer.

TCR beta CDR3 regions were amplified from RNA transcripts. The TCR CDR3 was subjected to a first round of RT-PCR using the HTBI primer set and the Qiagen OneStep RT-PCR kit. The libraries were constructed in a second round of multiplex PCR and then size-selected and purified. Paired-end sequencing of the libraries was performed with 100 bp reads on an Illumina HiSeq2000. On the study's bioinformatics: SOAPnuke was used to process the raw data, removing reads that contained adapters or uncalled bases, had a mean Phred below 15, or lacked an exact match to the constant primer or identifier. High-quality paired reads were merged with COPE v1.2.5, and unique nucleotide sequences were defined as clonotypes. MiTCR v1.1 was used to align the clonotypes against IMGT TRBV, TRBD and TRBJ reference segments. Analysis was restricted to V-J combinations with a frequency above 0.0001, which covered approximately 99% of repertoires. The TCS score was defined as the ratio of F50 (clonal expansion) to E x V (chaos), calculated using BLOSUM62-based TCRdist between CDR3 peptides within each V-J. Welch's t-statistics and random forest reduced roughly 530 V-J features to around 14, which were used in a naive Bayes classifier (R e1071). In TCRdb, the public reads were trimmed at Q25 with fastp and aligned with MiXCR, with productive beta chains retained. Rows with one shared CDR3 protein collapse into an entry with the most common genes and DNA. Clone size and V and J calls follow TCRdb, not the original study. Counted in this sample were hundreds of thousands of distinct CDR3 sequences; 12% to 15% of them appeared once. About 9.4% of the sample is in the top ten clones.

Recombination connected TRBV24-1 to TRBJ1-5; the D gene cannot be resolved reliably. The material sequenced was blood. This receptor was obtained from a woman under 30 with Graves' hyperthyroidism. CDR3 reads: CATSDSAAGNQPQHF. The sequenced DNA: TGTGCCACCAGTGATAGTGCGGCGGGAAATCAGCCCCAGCATTTT.